The T cell receptor beta chain under discussion was sequenced for a study of T cells in Graves' hyperthyroidism and ophthalmopathy. Germline V gene sequence: CDR1 MNHNY, CDR2 SVGAGI (reference sequence). This CDR3 has 13 amino acids. The V end was cut by 2 bases, the J end by 8 bases, with 7 bases between. The TCR beta CDR3 regions underwent amplification using RNA transcripts as the source. The HTBI primer set was used in a first-round RT-PCR of the TCR CDR3. Via MiXCR, TCRdb re-called the multiplex PCR reads, giving one row per CDR3 protein. The sample contains approximately 400,000 distinct CDR3 sequences, over 11% of which appear only once. This clonotype was observed a few times.

This chain links TRBV6-6 with TRBJ1-6, with D perhaps TRBD1 (5 bases). Sequences were obtained from blood. The source is a woman aged 55-69 years with Graves' hyperthyroidism. This chain's CDR3 is CASSYLRDSPLHF. CDR3 in DNA: TGTGCCAGCAGTTACCTCAGGGATTCACCCCTCCACTTT.